The subject of this entry is one TCR beta chain. What it binds is unknown. Samples underwent the assay at deep level. Genomic DNA of every subset was divided equally among multiple immunoSEQ plates. The protocol was immunoSEQ multiplex PCR, while the TCRdb copy is restricted to in-frame clones and leaves out a portion. The sample gives some 470,000 clones, around 80% of which show up once; around 13% is in the top ten. This sample is part of a study of shared clonotypes between healthy human individuals. Study at large: The donor pool was made up of a couple of women and three men aged 18 to 49. Broader study findings: Investigators expected sequencing depth to affect clonotype sharing among donors.

Sequencing input: PBMCs. This sequence was found in a woman aged 40 to 50 in good health. Some clones in this sample may be carry-over from other donors' samples.

CDR3 region: CASSVAGLETGEQFF. In DNA form, the CDR3 reads TGTGCCAGCAGTGTAGCGGGACTAGAAACCGGCGAGCAGTTCTTC. The V gene is TRBV25-1, the J gene TRBJ2-1, with 8 bases aligning to TRBD2. Germline CDR1 reads MGHDK; CDR2 reads SYGVNS. The CDR3 sequence is 15 residues long. With V trimmed by 4 bases and J by 10 bases, 12 bases remained unmatched.